The present entry profiles one T cell receptor beta chain with its context. What it recognizes is unknown. CDR1 and CDR2 from the germline V gene are SGHAT and FQNNGV. Germline trimming cut 1 base from V and 8 bases from J; bases unmatched to any gene: 10. This CDR3 is 16 amino acids long. Individual cDNA molecules (in the library) carried attached unique molecular identifiers. Original analysis: A per-sample median of approximately 100,000 TCRs was observed, with a range of about 23,224 to 690,600. Via MiXCR, TCRdb re-called the 5' RACE reads, giving one row per CDR3 protein. It is TCRdb's table, rather than the study itself, that gives the V and J calls and clone size. Of under 85,000 distinct CDR3 sequences listed, 6.5% to 8.5% were seen once; the top ten hold 2% to 2.5%. Extraction of total RNA was performed on unfractionated whole blood. This specimen belongs to a study of human T cells and chemical hapten exposure. Study-wide points: High-frequency TCRs, those above 1 in 1000, stayed the same after DPC sensitization.

The TCR originated in a male donor in good health. J is TRBJ2-1 and V is TRBV11-2; 8 nucleotides line up with TRBD1. CDR3 in DNA: TGTGCCAGCAGCTTAGCGGGATCAGGGGGCTTGGATGAGCAGTTCTTC. This codes for CASSLAGSGGLDEQFF.